Below, 10 T cell receptor beta chains from the same sample are listed, as sequenced in a study of cytotoxic CD8 clonotypes in ibrutinib-treated CLL. The data were produced by immunoSEQ multiplex PCR, yet TCRdb's version contains in-frame clones alone and is incomplete. The sample lists about 130,000 clones, around 84% occurring once. This sample comprised PBMCs, obtained after 24 months of ibrutinib treatment. These receptors all come from a human donor with chronic lymphocytic leukemia.

The chain joins TRBV13 to TRBJ2-7; D remains ambiguous. Germline lookup yields CDR1 PRHDT and CDR2 FYEKMQ (reference sequence). The CDR3 has 13 residues. Trimming left V 1 base short and J 6 bases short, with 10 bases between. Here the CDR3 DNA reads TGTGCCAGCAGCTTAGATGTCGTCAGCGAGCAGTACTTC. This encodes CASSLDVVSEQYF.

For this clone: One end of the junction is discordant with germline, which a read error may explain. The chain employs TRBV7-9 and TRBJ2-7, with 7 bases fitting TRBD1. Per germline, CDR1 SEHNR and CDR2 FQNEAQ (reference sequence). This CDR3 comprises 12 residues. CDR3 amino acids: CASSLGDRAANF. In DNA form, the CDR3 reads TGTGCCAGCAGCTTGGGAGACAGGGCTGCGAACTTC.

The chain couples TRBV18 to TRBJ2-3; 10 nucleotides agree with TRBD1. V trimming: 2 bases; J trimming: 6 bases; junction bases outside the gene matches: 11. CDR1 is KGHSH and CDR2 is LQKENI in the germline V gene. The CDR3 contains 17 residues. The DNA for the CDR3 is TGTGCCAGCTCACCATACTCGTGGACAGGGGGTTTTGATACGCAGTATTTT. The encoded protein is CASSPYSWTGGFDTQYF.

CDR3 residues: CASSLDTGAAFF. In DNA form, the CDR3 reads TGCGCCAGCAGCTTGGACACAGGGGCAGCTTTCTTT. This chain connects TRBV5-1 to TRBJ1-1, with 7 nucleotides matching TRBD1. The junction had 3 bases not matched to a gene; V was cut back by 0 bases and J by 10 bases. Germline loops: CDR1 SGHRS, CDR2 YFSETQ. CDR3 length: 12 amino acids.

This chain connects TRBV7-9 to TRBJ1-1, with D possibly matching TRBD1 (6 bases). V was trimmed by 6 bases and J by 7 bases, leaving 12 bases between them. Germline V CDR1 and CDR2: SEHNR, FQNEAQ (reference sequence). The CDR3 extends over 12 amino acids. The DNA of the CDR3 is TGTGCCAGCAGAACAGGGTCTTATGAAGCTTTCTTT. Amino acids: CASRTGSYEAFF.

The chain employs TRBV5-1 and TRBJ2-1, with 9 bases lining up with TRBD1. In germline, CDR1 is SGHRS, CDR2 YFSETQ. This CDR3 contains 15 residues. With V trimmed by 4 bases and J by 3 bases, 5 bases remained unmatched. In DNA form, the CDR3 reads TGCGCCAGCAGCACCGCGACAGGGGGCTACAATGAGCAGTTCTTC. The encoded protein is CASSTATGGYNEQFF.

With respect to this clone: The same CDR3 can be traced to other DNA sequences in this sample. This sequence joins TRBV6-5 and TRBJ2-5; no clear D. CDR3 size: 11 residues. Trimming removed 6 bases at V and 2 bases at J, with 4 bases between. Germline CDR1 reads MNHEY; CDR2 reads SVGAGI. In DNA form, the CDR3 reads TGTGCCAGCAGAAAACAAGAGACCCAGTACTTC. Translated, it gives CASRKQETQYF.

The J gene is TRBJ2-7, the V gene TRBV7-9; TRBD1 matches 10 bases. Germline lookup yields CDR1 SEHNR and CDR2 FQNEAQ (reference sequence). The CDR3 runs 14 residues. Trimming at V came to 5 bases and at J to 4 bases, leaving 5 bases not matched to a gene. For the CDR3, the DNA is TGTGCCAGCAGCGACAGGGGGCAGGTATACGAGCAGTACTTC. Protein: CASSDRGQVYEQYF. The entire variable domain, with the rest obtained from reference TRBV7-9 and TRBJ2-7, is as follows: DTGVSQNPRHKITKRGQNVTFRCDPISEHNRLYWYRQTLGQGPEFLTYFQNEAQLEKSRLLSDRFSAERPKGSFSTLEIQRTEQGDSAMYLCASSDRGQVYEQYFGPGTRLTVT.

The chain uses TRBV7-8 and TRBJ2-1; 11 bases align to TRBD2. The CDR3 extends over 16 amino acids. Germline CDR1 reads SGHVS; CDR2 reads FQNEAQ. The junction had 4 bases not matched to a gene; V was cut back by 5 bases and J by 1 base. Here the CDR3 DNA reads TGTGCCAGCAGCAGGTGGACTAGCGGGTCCTACAATGAGCAGTTCTTC. Translating it yields CASSRWTSGSYNEQFF. Together with reference TRBV7-8 and TRBJ2-1, the CDR3 gives the full variable domain: GAGVSQSPRYKVAKRGQDVALRCDPISGHVSLFWYQQALGQGPEFLTYFQNEAQLDKSGLPSDRFFAERPEGSVSTLKIQRTQQEDSAVYLCASSRWTSGSYNEQFFGPGTRLTVL.

V and J are TRBV30 and TRBJ1-2; D perhaps matches TRBD1 (5 bases). The CDR3 runs 15 residues. Between the trimmed V and J ends, which lost 3 bases and 5 bases, there was a span of 19 bases. Per the germline V gene, CDR1 is GTSNPN and CDR2 is SVGIG (reference sequence). The CDR3 spells CAWRKRGDTRYGYTF. DNA of the CDR3: TGTGCCTGGAGGAAGCGGGGGGATACCCGATATGGCTACACCTTC.